The clone carrying this T cell receptor beta chain was seen just once. Profiling relied on immunoSEQ multiplex PCR, and the TCRdb table lists in-frame clones only, not all of them. The data contain 73,000 or so clones, around 83% of them singletons. This CDR3 has 15 amino acids. Germline loops: CDR1 MNHEY, CDR2 SVGAGI. Trimming shortened V by 4 bases and J by 2 bases, and 13 bases separated the two germline ends. These data come from a study of blood T cell repertoires in COVID-19. Study context: PBMCs, B-cell-depleted T cells, or T cells were the source of the cDNA or gDNA that made up the material.

This chain links TRBV6-5 with TRBJ2-3; D might be TRBD1 (5 bases). The TCR comes from a woman aged 55-69 years with acute or convalescent COVID-19. Sequencing used peripheral blood. In DNA, the CDR3 is TGTGCCAGCAGTTGGGGCACCACCTCCACAGATACGCAGTATTTT. Its protein product is CASSWGTTSTDTQYF.